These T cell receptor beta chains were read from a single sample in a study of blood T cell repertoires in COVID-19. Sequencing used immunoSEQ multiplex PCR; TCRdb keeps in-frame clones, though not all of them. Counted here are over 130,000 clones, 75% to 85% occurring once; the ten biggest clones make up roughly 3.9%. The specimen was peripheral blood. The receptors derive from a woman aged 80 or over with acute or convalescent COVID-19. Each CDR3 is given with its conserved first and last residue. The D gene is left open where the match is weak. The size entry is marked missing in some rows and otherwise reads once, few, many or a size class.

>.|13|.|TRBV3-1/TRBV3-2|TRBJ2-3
TGTGCCAGCAGCCAAGTTGCGGCTAGCGCGCAGTATTTT
CASSQVAASAQYF
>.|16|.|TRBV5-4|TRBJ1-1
TGTGCCAGCAGCTCAACGGGTTCGGGATGGGACACTGAAGCTTTCTTT
CASSSTGSGWDTEAFF
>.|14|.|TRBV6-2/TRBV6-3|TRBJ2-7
TGTGCCAGCAGTTACACAGGGAGCTCCTACGAGCAGTACTTC
CASSYTGSSYEQYF
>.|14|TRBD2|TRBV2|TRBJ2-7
TGTGCCAGCAGTGAAAGGTGGCGGGGGGCCGAGCAGTACTTC
CASSERWRGAEQYF
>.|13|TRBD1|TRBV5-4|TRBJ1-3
TGTGCCAGCAGCATCGACAGGGGGTACACCATATATTTT
CASSIDRGYTIYF
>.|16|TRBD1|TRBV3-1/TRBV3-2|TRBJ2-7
TGTGCCAGCAGCCAAGTCGCCGGGACAGGCTCCTCCGAGCAGTACTTC
CASSQVAGTGSSEQYF
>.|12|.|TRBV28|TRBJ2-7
TGTGCCAGCAGGACAGGATCCTACGAGCAGTACTTC
CASRTGSYEQYF
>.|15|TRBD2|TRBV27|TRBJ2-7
TGTGCCAGCAGTTCCGACTCGGGACTAGCGGGAGAGCAGTACTTC
CASSSDSGLAGEQYF
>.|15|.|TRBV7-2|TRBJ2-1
TGTGCCAGCAGCTTATCAGCGGGTTCCTACAATGAGCAGTTCTTC
CASSLSAGSYNEQFF
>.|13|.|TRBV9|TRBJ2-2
TGTGCCAGCAGCGCAACTATCACCGGGGAGCTGTTTTTT
CASSATITGELFF
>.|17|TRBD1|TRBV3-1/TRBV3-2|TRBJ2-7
TGTGCCAGCAGCCAAGACCTAACAGGGGCCCTAACCTACGAGCAGTACTTC
CASSQDLTGALTYEQYF
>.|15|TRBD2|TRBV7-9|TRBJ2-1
TGTGCCAGCAGCTTCAGCGGGGACTCCTACAATGAGCAGTTCTTC
CASSFSGDSYNEQFF
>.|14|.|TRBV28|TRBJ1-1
TGTGCCAGCAGTACGAGGCCGAGGAACACTGAAGCTTTCTTT
CASSTRPRNTEAFF
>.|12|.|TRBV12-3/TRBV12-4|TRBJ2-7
TGTGCCAGCAGTTCTGTCTTCTACGAGCAGTACTTC
CASSSVFYEQYF
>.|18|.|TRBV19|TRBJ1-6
TGTGCCAGTAGTATACGTCTTCAGGGCAGCTCCTATAATTCACCCCTCCACTTT
CASSIRLQGSSYNSPLHF
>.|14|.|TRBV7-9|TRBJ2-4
TGTGCCAGCAGCTTAGGGGGCCTGGAGAACATTCAGTACTTC
CASSLGGLENIQYF
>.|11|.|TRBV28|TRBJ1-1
TGTGCCAGCAGTTTTGTAACTGAAGCTTTCTTT
CASSFVTEAFF
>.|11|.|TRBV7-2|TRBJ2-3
TGTGCCAGCAGCTTAAACTTGGCGCAGTATTTT
CASSLNLAQYF
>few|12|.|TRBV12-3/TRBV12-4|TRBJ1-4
TGTGCCAGCAGTTTTGGCGGCGAAAAACTGTTTTTT
CASSFGGEKLFF
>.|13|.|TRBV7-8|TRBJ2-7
TGTGCCAGCAGCTTAGCGCTCCGTAGCGAGCAGTACTTC
CASSLALRSEQYF
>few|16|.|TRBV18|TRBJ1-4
TGTGCCAGCTCACCACGACAGATCGCAACTAATGAAAAACTGTTTTTT
CASSPRQIATNEKLFF
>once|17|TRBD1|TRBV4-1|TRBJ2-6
TGCGCCAGCAGCCCCTCCGGGACAGGGGCCGGGGCCAACGTCCTGACTTTC
CASSPSGTGAGANVLTF
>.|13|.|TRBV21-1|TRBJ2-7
TGTGCCAGCGACGGGACAGGGCCCTACGAGCAGTACTTC
CASDGTGPYEQYF
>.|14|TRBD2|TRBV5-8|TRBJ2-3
TGTGCCAGCAGCAGACTAGCGGGAGCAGATACGCAGTATTTT
CASSRLAGADTQYF
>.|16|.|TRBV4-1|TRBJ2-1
TGCGCCAGCAGCTCTCGTTGGAAGGGGACTTACAATGAGCAGTTCTTC
CASSSRWKGTYNEQFF
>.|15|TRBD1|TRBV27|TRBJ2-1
TGTGCCAGCGGTACAGGGGCCACCCTTGTCAATGAGCAGTTCTTC
CASGTGATLVNEQFF
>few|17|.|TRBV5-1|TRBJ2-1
TGCGCCAGCAGCTTGAGGTTGGGGGCAGGGCTGTTCGGTGAGCAGTTCTTC
CASSLRLGAGLFGEQFF
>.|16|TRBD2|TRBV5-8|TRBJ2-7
TGTGCCAGCAGCTTGGCCCTTAGCGGGAGGATCTACGAGCAGTACTTC
CASSLALSGRIYEQYF
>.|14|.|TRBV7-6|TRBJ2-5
TGTGCCAGCAGCCTAAGTCCCACGCAAGAGACCCAGTACTTC
CASSLSPTQETQYF
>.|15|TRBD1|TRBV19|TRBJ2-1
TGTGCCAGTAGTATAGGGTACAGGGGAAGGGATGAGCAGTTCTTC
CASSIGYRGRDEQFF
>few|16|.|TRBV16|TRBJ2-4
TGTGCCAGCAGCCAAGTCGGTGCGGGAGCCAAAAACATTCAGTACTTC
CASSQVGAGAKNIQYF
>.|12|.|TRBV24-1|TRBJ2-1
TGTGCCACCAGTCAGGGTTACAATGAGCAGTTCTTC
CATSQGYNEQFF
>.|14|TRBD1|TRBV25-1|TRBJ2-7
TGTGCCAGCAGTGAATACGGACAGGCGCAAGAGCAGTACTTC
CASSEYGQAQEQYF
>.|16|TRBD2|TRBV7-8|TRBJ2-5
TGTGCCAGCAGCAGAGCCAGGCTAGCGGTCTCGAATAGCCAGTACTTC
CASSRARLAVSNSQYF
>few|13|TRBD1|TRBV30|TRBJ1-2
TGTGCCTGGAGGATACAGGGGGAATATGGCTACACCTTC
CAWRIQGEYGYTF
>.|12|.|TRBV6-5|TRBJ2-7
TGTGCCAGCAACACAGGAGCCTACGAGCAGTACTTC
CASNTGAYEQYF
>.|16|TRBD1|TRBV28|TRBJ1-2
TGTGCCAGCAGTTTCTCAGGACAGGGCGGTAACTATGGCTACACCTTC
CASSFSGQGGNYGYTF